A selection of T cell receptor beta chains follows, all from one sample in a study of blood T cell repertoires in COVID-19. Clones were read by immunoSEQ multiplex PCR, and TCRdb kept only the in-frame ones, dropping some. The sample has over 95,000 clones, roughly 80% seen once; the top ten hold 1.5% to 1.8%. Material: peripheral blood. Receptor source: a man aged 45-65 years with acute or convalescent COVID-19. Both conserved end residues are part of each CDR3. D genes are given only for firm matches. Where a row states a size, it is once, few, many or the class of an expanded clone; other rows omit it.

v_gene	j_gene	abundance	d_gene	len	CDR3aa	CDR3nt
TRBV3-1/TRBV3-2	TRBJ1-1	once	-	14	CASSLAATNTEAFF	TGTGCCAGCAGCCTAGCGGCGACGAACACTGAAGCTTTCTTT
TRBV2	TRBJ2-7	few	-	12	CASSSDTYEQYF	TGTGCCAGCAGCTCAGACACCTACGAGCAGTACTTC
TRBV6-5	TRBJ2-5	-	TRBD2	13	CASSNSGGETQYF	TGTGCCAGCAGTAACAGCGGGGGTGAGACCCAGTACTTC
TRBV6-6	TRBJ1-1	-	TRBD1	15	CASSDRTGSDTEAFF	TGTGCCAGCAGTGACCGGACAGGAAGTGATACTGAAGCTTTCTTT
TRBV6-5	TRBJ2-3	-	TRBD1	15	CASRRGQGWTDTQYF	TGTGCCAGCAGACGGGGACAGGGTTGGACAGATACGCAGTATTTT
TRBV6-5	TRBJ2-7	-	-	11	CASRQAYEQYF	TGTGCCAGCAGACAGGCCTACGAGCAGTACTTC
TRBV27	TRBJ1-3	-	-	14	CASSLAGVGNTIYF	TGTGCCAGCAGTTTAGCGGGGGTAGGAAACACCATATATTTT
TRBV5-6	TRBJ1-2	once	TRBD1	17	CASSLFSGTGRNYGYTF	TGTGCCAGCAGCTTATTTTCCGGGACAGGGAGGAACTATGGCTACACCTTC
TRBV11-1	TRBJ1-2	-	-	13	CASSPDSFYGYTF	TGTGCCAGCAGCCCGGACAGCTTCTATGGCTACACCTTC
TRBV24-1	TRBJ1-2	-	-	17	CATSDNSWGGRSGGYTF	TGTGCCACCAGTGACAACTCCTGGGGGGGGCGCTCAGGTGGCTACACCTTC
TRBV3-1/TRBV3-2	TRBJ1-4	-	TRBD1	14	CASSQTGGGEKLFF	TGTGCCAGCAGCCAAACAGGGGGAGGTGAAAAACTGTTTTTT
TRBV5-1	TRBJ1-1	once	TRBD1	15	CASSDYRGGGPEAFF	TGCGCCAGCAGCGATTACAGGGGGGGTGGCCCTGAAGCTTTCTTT
TRBV25-1	TRBJ2-2	-	TRBD1	17	CASSAPTGGWGTGELFF	TGTGCCAGCAGTGCTCCGACAGGGGGCTGGGGCACCGGGGAGCTGTTTTTT
TRBV9	TRBJ2-3	-	TRBD2	17	CASSVGLPSGSTDTQYF	TGTGCCAGCAGCGTAGGTCTCCCTAGCGGAAGCACAGATACGCAGTATTTT
TRBV6-6	TRBJ2-6	-	-	16	CASSPTESSGANVLTF	TGTGCCAGCAGTCCCACTGAGAGCTCTGGGGCCAACGTCCTGACTTTC
TRBV6-4	TRBJ2-1	-	-	15	CASSATTLPGNEQFF	TGTGCCAGCAGCGCAACAACACTCCCAGGCAATGAGCAGTTCTTC
TRBV7-6	TRBJ1-1	few	-	15	CASSMGHSGNTEAFF	TGTGCCAGCAGCATGGGACACTCGGGGAACACTGAAGCTTTCTTT
TRBV9	TRBJ2-3	-	-	15	CASSTGSRVGDTQYF	TGTGCCAGCAGCACAGGGAGCCGAGTAGGGGATACGCAGTATTTT
TRBV7-2	TRBJ1-2	once	-	14	CASSLLGGGYGYTF	TGTGCCAGCAGCTTATTGGGGGGTGGCTATGGCTACACCTTC
TRBV12-3/TRBV12-4	TRBJ1-2	few	-	11	CASSLYPGFTF	TGTGCCAGCAGTTTGTACCCCGGGTTCACCTTC
TRBV28	TRBJ1-3	-	-	15	CASSLPAVSGNTIYF	TGTGCCAGCAGTTTACCGGCGGTCTCTGGAAACACCATATATTTT
TRBV5-6	TRBJ2-5	-	-	14	CASSLTGMGETQYF	TGTGCCAGCAGCTTGACAGGGATGGGGGAGACCCAGTACTTC
TRBV28	TRBJ1-5	-	-	16	CASSTYGTPGHQPQHF	TGTGCCAGCAGTACCTACGGGACTCCAGGACATCAGCCCCAGCATTTT
TRBV3-1/TRBV3-2	TRBJ2-6	-	TRBD1	14	CASRTGSGANVLTF	TGTGCCAGCAGGACAGGGTCGGGGGCCAACGTCCTGACTTTC
TRBV19	TRBJ1-2	-	TRBD1	15	CASSIEDRGGYGYTF	TGTGCCAGTAGTATAGAGGACAGGGGAGGCTATGGCTACACCTTC
TRBV30	TRBJ2-7	few	-	14	CAWSVSNFRSEQYF	TGTGCCTGGAGTGTTTCGAACTTTCGTTCCGAGCAGTACTTC
TRBV13	TRBJ1-2	-	-	14	CASSNRVPNYGYTF	TGTGCCAGCAGCAACAGGGTTCCTAACTATGGCTACACCTTC
TRBV6-5	TRBJ1-5	-	-	13	CASRSSSNQPQHF	TGTGCCAGCAGGTCATCTAGCAATCAGCCCCAGCATTTT
TRBV5-1	TRBJ1-1	-	-	16	CASSLVRGNGNTEAFF	TGCGCCAGCAGCTTGGTTCGGGGGAACGGGAACACTGAAGCTTTCTTT
TRBV28	TRBJ1-2	-	-	15	CATRPPGGRDYGYTF	TGTGCCACCAGGCCCCCCGGGGGGCGCGACTATGGCTACACCTTC
TRBV30	TRBJ1-1	-	-	12	CAWSPRAAEAFF	TGTGCCTGGAGTCCCAGGGCAGCTGAAGCTTTCTTT
TRBV10-2	TRBJ1-6	-	TRBD1	14	CASSVGTGGGSLHF	TGCGCCAGCAGTGTAGGGACAGGTGGAGGGTCCCTCCACTTT
TRBV2	TRBJ2-2	-	-	11	CASAATGELFF	TGTGCCAGCGCGGCGACCGGGGAGCTGTTTTTT